Each of the 27 T cell receptor beta chains below was sequenced from the same sample in a study of T cell responses to AZD1222 COVID-19 vaccine. Method: immunoSEQ multiplex PCR; TCRdb's copy keeps in-frame clones and lacks some. The data show 150,000 or so clones, with approximately 92% seen just once and approximately 2.2% held by the top ten. Sequencing used peripheral blood, obtained on day 0 of AZD1222 vaccination. The receptors were sampled from an adult in good health.

CDR3 sequence: CASSIWTSGNTIYF. CDR3 DNA sequence: TGTGCCAGTAGTATCTGGACATCTGGAAACACCATATATTTT. The chain uses TRBV19 and TRBJ1-3, with D tentatively TRBD1 (5 bases). Germline V gene lookup returns CDR1 LNHDA and CDR2 SQIVND (reference sequence). This CDR3 region has 14 residues. The V end was cut by 3 bases, the J end by 1 base, with 7 bases between.

The chain uses TRBV5-1 and TRBJ1-4, with D perhaps TRBD1 (5 bases). Germline V gene lookup returns CDR1 SGHRS and CDR2 YFSETQ. The CDR3 length is 14 residues. Trimming left V 0 bases short and J 8 bases short, with 11 bases between. CDR3 region: CASSLAGVKEKLFF. The CDR3 DNA sequence: TGCGCCAGCAGCTTGGCGGGGGTTAAGGAAAAACTGTTTTTT.

The chain carries TRBV19 and TRBJ2-3; D is unclear. Germline CDR1 is LNHDA and CDR2 is SQIVND (reference sequence). The germline V and J ends were trimmed by 4 bases and 2 bases, with 4 bases remaining between them. CDR3 length equals 12 residues. CDR3: CASSTFTDTQYF. CDR3 sequence (DNA): TGTGCCAGTAGTACCTTCACAGATACGCAGTATTTT.

The chain is built from TRBV2 and TRBJ2-2; the match to TRBD1 covers 12 bases. Germline CDR1 SNHLY, CDR2 FYNNEI. J gave up 7 bases and V 6 bases, and 6 bases lay outside the gene matches. The CDR3 totals 15 residues. The CDR3 here is CASSPGQGAGGELFF. The CDR3 DNA sequence: TGTGCCAGCAGCCCGGGACAGGGGGCGGGCGGGGAGCTGTTTTTT.

The V and J genes are TRBV19 and TRBJ1-1, with D hard to call. The CDR3 covers 12 residues. Trimming left V 3 bases short and J 7 bases short, with 9 bases between. CDR1 and CDR2 from the germline V gene are LNHDA and SQIVND (reference sequence). CDR3 in DNA: TGTGCCAGTAGTATTAACAGATATGAAGCTTTCTTT. Its protein product is CASSINRYEAFF.

This clone was detected only a few times. The rearrangement links TRBV5-1 to TRBJ1-1; D remains ambiguous. Trimming left V 0 bases short and J 6 bases short, with 9 bases between. This CDR3 spans 13 amino acids. The germline V gene has CDR1 SGHRS and CDR2 YFSETQ. The CDR3 loop reads CASSLEVISEAFF. The CDR3 DNA follows: TGCGCCAGCAGCTTGGAGGTCATATCTGAAGCTTTCTTT. The full variable domain, with the rest looked up from reference TRBV5-1 and TRBJ1-1, is KAGVTQTPRYLIKTRGQQVTLSCSPISGHRSVSWYQQTPGQGLQFLFEYFSETQRNKGNFPGRFSGRQFSNSRSEMNVSTLELGDSALYLCASSLEVISEAFFGQGTRLTVV.

V gene TRBV6-1 combines with J gene TRBJ2-5, with 7 bases lining up with TRBD2. The length of the CDR3 is 14 residues. Germline V gene data show CDR1 as MNHNS and CDR2 as SASEGT. J was trimmed by 1 base and V by 5 bases; bases with no gene match: 4. The CDR3 loop is CASSSLAVQETQYF. The CDR3 DNA follows: TGTGCCAGCAGTAGCCTAGCGGTCCAAGAGACCCAGTACTTC.

This chain connects TRBV28 to TRBJ1-2, with TRBD1 matching 7 bases. CDR1 MDHEN and CDR2 SYDVKM come from the germline V gene. V was pared by 4 bases and J by 5 bases, with 7 bases of the junction left unmatched. The CDR3 runs 14 residues. Here the CDR3 reads CASSSPGTVYGYTF. Here the CDR3 DNA reads TGTGCCAGCAGTTCACCCGGGACAGTTTATGGCTACACCTTC.

This clone was seen a handful of times. The chain couples TRBV18 to TRBJ2-1; TRBD2 aligns across 8 bases. V lost 3 bases, J lost 15 bases, and 13 bases stayed unmatched. The CDR3 has 14 amino acids. Germline CDR1 KGHSH, CDR2 LQKENI. The CDR3 loop is CASSPLTTGTRGFF. Here the CDR3 DNA reads TGTGCCAGCTCACCCCTAACGACGGGGACTAGAGGGTTCTTC.

This rearrangement joins TRBV10-3 to TRBJ2-1; the D gene is possibly TRBD1 (6 bases). Trimming pared 7 bases from V and 0 bases from J, leaving 19 bases between. Looked up from germline, CDR1 is ENHRY and CDR2 is SYGVKD. The CDR3 is 17 residues long. The CDR3 here is CAITGATGFTSYNEQFF. The CDR3 coding sequence is TGTGCCATCACAGGGGCAACAGGTTTTACCTCCTACAATGAGCAGTTCTTC.

The rearrangement links TRBV4-2 to TRBJ1-2; D gene unclear. CDR3 length equals 11 residues. Germline V gene data show CDR1 as LGHNA and CDR2 as YNFKEQ. The V end lost 1 base, the J end lost 10 bases, and 7 bases lay between the germline ends. The CDR3 DNA follows: TGTGCCAGCAGCCAAGGAGGGAACTACACCTTC. Translation: CASSQGGNYTF.

This clone has a handful of counts. This sequence joins TRBV2 and TRBJ2-1; 8 nucleotides match TRBD2. V dropped 4 bases and J dropped 5; count of bases not matched to a gene: 10. Germline V CDR1 and CDR2: SNHLY, FYNNEI. This CDR3 has 16 amino acids. The CDR3 nucleotides read TGTGCCAGCAGTGTTGAAACGGGAGGGGGGCACAATGAGCAGTTCTTC. Translated, it gives CASSVETGGGHNEQFF.

The chain has TRBV10-3 and TRBJ1-4; TRBD1 matches 9 bases. This CDR3 is built from 15 residues. Germline V gives CDR1 ENHRY, CDR2 SYGVKD. The J segment lost 5 bases and the V segment lost 11 bases, leaving 12 bases of the junction unmatched. This chain's CDR3 is CASTGGAGINEKLFF. As DNA, the CDR3 is TGTGCCTCTACAGGGGGCGCGGGTATCAATGAAAAACTGTTTTTT.

The rearrangement joins TRBV19 to TRBJ1-2, with TRBD1 as a possible D gene (5 bases). CDR1 LNHDA and CDR2 SQIVND come from the germline V gene (reference sequence). V gave up 6 bases and J gave up 3 bases, with 14 bases separating them. CDR3 length: 14 residues. The CDR3 protein is CASRVRQGDYGYTF. In nucleotides, the CDR3 is TGTGCCAGTAGGGTTAGGCAGGGCGACTATGGCTACACCTTC. Complete variable domain (other parts from reference TRBV19 and TRBJ1-2): DGGITQSPKYLFRKEGQNVTLSCEQNLNHDAMYWYRQDPGQGLRLIYYSQIVNDFQKGDIAEGYSVSREKKESFPLTVTSAQKNPTAFYLCASRVRQGDYGYTFGSGTRLTVV.

The V call is TRBV7-8, the J call TRBJ2-2; 7 nucleotides align to TRBD1. Trimming at V came to 5 bases and at J to 5 bases, leaving 8 bases not matched to a gene. Germline CDR1 reads SGHVS; CDR2 reads FQNEAQ. This CDR3 comprises 15 residues. In nucleotides, the CDR3 is TGTGCCAGCAGCAAGAGACAGGGTAGGACCGGGGAGCTGTTTTTT. This encodes CASSKRQGRTGELFF.

The chain joins TRBV7-9 to TRBJ2-7; 12 bases map to TRBD2. Per germline, CDR1 SEHNR and CDR2 FQNEAQ (reference sequence). V lost 3 bases, J lost 7 bases, and 4 bases stayed unmatched. This CDR3 comprises 14 residues. CDR3 loop: CASSFGLAGSEQYF. The CDR3 DNA is TGTGCCAGCAGCTTTGGACTAGCGGGGTCGGAGCAGTACTTC.

This clone showed up just once. The chain is built from TRBV25-1 and TRBJ2-3; possibly TRBD2 for D (6 bases). The V gene's germline CDR1 is MGHDK and CDR2 SYGVNS. CDR3 length: 15 amino acids. V gave up 3 bases and J gave up 0 bases, with 10 bases separating them. DNA for the CDR3: TGTGCCAGCAGTGATACGGGGGATAGCACAGATACGCAGTATTTT. The encoded protein is CASSDTGDSTDTQYF.

The chain employs TRBV28 and TRBJ1-1; TRBD1 matches at 12 bases. The germline gives CDR1 MDHEN, CDR2 SYDVKM. The trim removed 2 bases at V and 5 bases at J, leaving 21 bases unmatched. The CDR3 loop spans 21 amino acids. CDR3 coding DNA: TGTGCCAGCAGTTTACGTTGGTCCTGGGTATTGCCGGGACAGGGGGCAACTGAAGCTTTCTTT. As protein: CASSLRWSWVLPGQGATEAFF.

CDR3 residues: CASSLADGAEREGLNEQFF. The CDR3 bases are TGTGCCAGCAGCTTAGCCGACGGGGCGGAGCGGGAGGGCCTCAATGAGCAGTTCTTC. The V gene is TRBV7-9, the J gene TRBJ2-1; TRBD2 matches at 10 bases. The germline V gene has CDR1 SEHNR and CDR2 FQNEAQ (reference sequence). CDR3 length: 19 residues. The V gene end was trimmed by 0 bases and the J gene end by 6 bases; junction bases not matched to a gene: 14.

The chain employs TRBV9 and TRBJ1-3; 10 positions agree with TRBD1. The germline CDR1 and CDR2 sequences are SGDLS and YYNGEE. This CDR3 region has 15 residues. The trim removed 3 bases at V and 2 bases at J, leaving 2 bases unmatched. CDR3 residues: CASSAGTGAGNTIYF. The CDR3 coding sequence is TGTGCCAGCAGCGCCGGGACAGGGGCTGGAAACACCATATATTTT.

The genes are TRBV19 and TRBJ2-7, with 8 nucleotides matching TRBD1. Germline V CDR1 and CDR2: LNHDA, SQIVND (reference sequence). The CDR3 covers 16 residues. V was clipped by 2 bases and J by 2 bases; unmatched bases: 8. CDR3 nucleotide sequence: TGTGCCAGTAGTATACTCTCTCCAGGGGGCACCTACGAGCAGTACTTC. Amino acids: CASSILSPGGTYEQYF.

The J gene is TRBJ2-3, the V gene TRBV6-5; D remains unclear. The CDR3 contains 13 residues. The germline V gene has CDR1 MNHEY and CDR2 SVGAGI. With 10 bases removed from V and 0 bases from J, the gap between germline ends came to 11 bases. In nucleotides, the CDR3 is TGTGCCACCACTAAAACGAGCACAGATACGCAGTATTTT. Its translation is CATTKTSTDTQYF.

The rearrangement links TRBV30 to TRBJ1-2; D is perhaps TRBD1 (6 bases). The CDR3 sequence is 16 residues long. V was pared by 3 bases and J by 4 bases, with 21 bases between. Germline V CDR1 and CDR2: GTSNPN, SVGIG (reference sequence). CDR3 bases: TGTGCCTGGAGGGGGGGCGGGAGGACTTTCCCCTATGGCTACACCTTC. It encodes CAWRGGGRTFPYGYTF.

V is TRBV18 and J is TRBJ2-2; TRBD2 matches 9 bases. The V segment lost 2 bases and the J segment 4 bases; nucleotides outside the gene matches: 5. The length of the CDR3 is 16 residues. Germline CDR1 is KGHSH and CDR2 is LQKENI. In DNA form, the CDR3 reads TGTGCCAGCTCACCATGGGAACTAGCGGGCACCGGGGAGCTGTTTTTT. Its translation is CASSPWELAGTGELFF.

This clone was detected once. The rearrangement joins TRBV18 to TRBJ1-2; 9 bases align to TRBD1. J lost 4 bases, V lost 4 bases, and 4 bases had no gene match. This CDR3 has 14 amino acids. Germline V gives CDR1 KGHSH, CDR2 LQKENI. CDR3 bases: TGTGCCAGCTCACGGGACAGGGATAGCTATGGCTACACCTTC. Translating gives CASSRDRDSYGYTF.

This chain joins TRBV20-1 and TRBJ1-1; a possible D gene is TRBD1 (6 bases). This CDR3 contains 13 residues. V was shortened by 3 bases and J by 3 bases, with 11 bases between the two germline ends. The germline gives CDR1 DFQATT, CDR2 SNEGSKA (reference sequence). CDR3 in DNA: TGCAGTGCTAGTGGTGGACAGCACACTGAAGCTTTCTTT. This codes for CSASGGQHTEAFF.

This clone has only a few counts. This chain uses TRBV18 with TRBJ2-7; 8 positions agree with TRBD1. CDR3 size: 16 residues. The V gene's germline CDR1 is KGHSH and CDR2 LQKENI. Unmatched junction bases numbered 8, after V lost 0 bases and J lost 4 bases. The CDR3 coding sequence is TGTGCCAGCTCACCACCGGGGCAGGGGGCGAATTACGAGCAGTACTTC. Translation: CASSPPGQGANYEQYF.